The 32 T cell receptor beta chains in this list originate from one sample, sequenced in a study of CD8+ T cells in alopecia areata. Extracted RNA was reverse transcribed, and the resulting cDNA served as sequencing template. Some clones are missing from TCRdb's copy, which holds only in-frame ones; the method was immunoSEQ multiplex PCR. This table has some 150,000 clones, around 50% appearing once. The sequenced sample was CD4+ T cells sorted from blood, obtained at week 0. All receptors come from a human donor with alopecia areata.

CDR3 residues: CASSFQGVMNEQYF. The CDR3 DNA is TGCGCCAGCAGCTTCCAGGGGGTAATGAACGAGCAGTACTTC. The chain recombines TRBV5-1 with TRBJ2-7; 7 positions match TRBD1. The CDR3 spans 14 residues. The V and J ends lost 2 bases and 5 bases, in that order; junction bases with no gene match: 7. Germline V gene sequence: CDR1 SGHRS, CDR2 YFSETQ.

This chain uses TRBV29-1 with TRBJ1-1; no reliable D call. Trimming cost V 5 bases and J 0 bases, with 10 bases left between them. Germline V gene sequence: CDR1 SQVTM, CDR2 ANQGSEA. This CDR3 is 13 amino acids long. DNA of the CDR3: TGCAGCGTTACCGACGGTTTGAACACTGAAGCTTTCTTT. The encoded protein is CSVTDGLNTEAFF.

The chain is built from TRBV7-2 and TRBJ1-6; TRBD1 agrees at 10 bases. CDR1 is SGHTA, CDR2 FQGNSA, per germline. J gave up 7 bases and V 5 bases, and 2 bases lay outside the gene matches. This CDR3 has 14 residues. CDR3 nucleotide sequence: TGTGCCAGCAGCATGGGACAGGGGAATTCACCCCTCCACTTT. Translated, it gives CASSMGQGNSPLHF.

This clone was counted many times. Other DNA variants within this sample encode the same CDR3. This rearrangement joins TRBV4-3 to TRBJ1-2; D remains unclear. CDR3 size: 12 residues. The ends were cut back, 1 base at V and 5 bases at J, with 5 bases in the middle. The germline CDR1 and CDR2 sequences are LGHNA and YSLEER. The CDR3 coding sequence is TGCGCCAGCAGCCAAGCTGGGTATGGCTACACCTTC. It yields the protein CASSQAGYGYTF.

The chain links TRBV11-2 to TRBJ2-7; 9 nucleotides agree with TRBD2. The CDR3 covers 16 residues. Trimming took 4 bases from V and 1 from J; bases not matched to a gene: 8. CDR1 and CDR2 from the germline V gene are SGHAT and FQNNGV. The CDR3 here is CASSSIAGADSYEQYF. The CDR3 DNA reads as TGTGCCAGCAGCTCAATAGCGGGGGCCGATTCCTACGAGCAGTACTTC.

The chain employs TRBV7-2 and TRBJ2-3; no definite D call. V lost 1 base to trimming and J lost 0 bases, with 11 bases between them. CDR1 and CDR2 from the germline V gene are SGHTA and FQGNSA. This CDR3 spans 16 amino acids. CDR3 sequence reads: CASSLGGLGSTDTQYF. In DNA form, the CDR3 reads TGTGCCAGCAGCTTAGGGGGTTTGGGGAGCACAGATACGCAGTATTTT.

DNA for the CDR3: TGTGCCAGCAGCCCGTACGAGTTCTATGGCTACACCTTC. It specifies CASSPYEFYGYTF. The chain employs TRBV25-1 and TRBJ1-2; no reliable D call. Per germline, CDR1 MGHDK and CDR2 SYGVNS. The CDR3 has 13 amino acids. The ends were cut back, 6 bases at V and 4 bases at J, with 12 bases in the middle.

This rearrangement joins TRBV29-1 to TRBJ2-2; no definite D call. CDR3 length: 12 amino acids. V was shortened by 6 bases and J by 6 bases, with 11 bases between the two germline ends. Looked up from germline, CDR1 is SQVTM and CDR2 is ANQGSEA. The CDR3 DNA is TGCAGCGTCACGGGTGTGGCCGGGGAGCTGTTTTTT. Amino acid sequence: CSVTGVAGELFF.

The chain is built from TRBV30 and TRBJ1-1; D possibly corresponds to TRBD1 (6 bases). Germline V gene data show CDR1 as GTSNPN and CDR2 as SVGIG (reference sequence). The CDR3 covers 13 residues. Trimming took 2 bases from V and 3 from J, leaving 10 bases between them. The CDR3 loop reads CAWSRGFDTEAFF. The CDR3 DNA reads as TGTGCCTGGAGTAGGGGGTTTGACACTGAAGCTTTCTTT.

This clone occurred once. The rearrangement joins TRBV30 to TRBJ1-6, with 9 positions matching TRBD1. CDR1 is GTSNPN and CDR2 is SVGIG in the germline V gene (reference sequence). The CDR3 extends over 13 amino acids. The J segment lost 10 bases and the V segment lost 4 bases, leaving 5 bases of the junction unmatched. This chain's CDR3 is CAWKGTGRSPLHF. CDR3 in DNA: TGTGCCTGGAAAGGGACAGGGCGATCACCCCTCCACTTT.

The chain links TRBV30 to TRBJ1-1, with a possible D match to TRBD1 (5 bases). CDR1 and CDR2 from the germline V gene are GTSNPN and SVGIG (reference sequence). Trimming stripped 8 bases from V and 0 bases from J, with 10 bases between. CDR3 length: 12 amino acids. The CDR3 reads CAGDRVNTEAFF. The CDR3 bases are TGTGCCGGGGACCGCGTGAACACTGAAGCTTTCTTT.

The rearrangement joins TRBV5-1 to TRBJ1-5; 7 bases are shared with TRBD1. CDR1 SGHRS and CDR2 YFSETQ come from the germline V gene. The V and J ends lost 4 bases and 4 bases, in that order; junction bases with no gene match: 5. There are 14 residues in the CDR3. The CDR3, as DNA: TGCGCCAGCAGCCTTGACAGGGAGAATCAGCCCCAGCATTTT. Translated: CASSLDRENQPQHF.

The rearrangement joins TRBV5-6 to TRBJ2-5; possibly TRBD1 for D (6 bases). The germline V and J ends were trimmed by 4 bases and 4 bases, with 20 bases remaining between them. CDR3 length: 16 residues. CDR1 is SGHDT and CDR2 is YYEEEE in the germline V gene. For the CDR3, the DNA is TGTGCCAGCAGCCTCGCCCCGGACAGCCTCGGAGAGACCCAGTACTTC. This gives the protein CASSLAPDSLGETQYF.

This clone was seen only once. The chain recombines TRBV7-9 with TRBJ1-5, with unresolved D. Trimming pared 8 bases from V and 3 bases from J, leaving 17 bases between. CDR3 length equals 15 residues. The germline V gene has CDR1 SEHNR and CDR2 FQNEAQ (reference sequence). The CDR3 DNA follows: TGTGCCAGCGGCTGGGGTACGGCTAACAATCAGCCCCAGCATTTT. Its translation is CASGWGTANNQPQHF.

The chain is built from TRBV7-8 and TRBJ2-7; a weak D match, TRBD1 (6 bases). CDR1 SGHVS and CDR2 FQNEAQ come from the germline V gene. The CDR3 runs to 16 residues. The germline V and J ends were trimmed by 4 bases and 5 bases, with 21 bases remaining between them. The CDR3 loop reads CASSSYAGQTLDEQYF. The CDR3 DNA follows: TGTGCCAGCAGCTCCTACGCCGGACAGACGTTAGACGAGCAGTACTTC.

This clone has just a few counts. The CDR3 here is CASSSTGHTGRAFF. The CDR3 coding sequence is TGTGCCAGCAGCTCCACGGGCCACACTGGGCGTGCTTTCTTT. The chain is built from TRBV5-6 and TRBJ1-1; D not resolved. With 3 bases removed from V and 11 bases from J, the gap between germline ends came to 20 bases. The CDR3 is made up of 14 amino acids. Germline CDR1 SGHDT, CDR2 YYEEEE.

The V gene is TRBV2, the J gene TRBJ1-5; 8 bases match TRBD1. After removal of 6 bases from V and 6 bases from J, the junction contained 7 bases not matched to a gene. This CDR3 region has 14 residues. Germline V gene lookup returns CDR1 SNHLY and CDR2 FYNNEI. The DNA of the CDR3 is TGTGCCAGCAGCCAGGGGGCTGAGAGTCAGCCCCAGCATTTT. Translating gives CASSQGAESQPQHF.

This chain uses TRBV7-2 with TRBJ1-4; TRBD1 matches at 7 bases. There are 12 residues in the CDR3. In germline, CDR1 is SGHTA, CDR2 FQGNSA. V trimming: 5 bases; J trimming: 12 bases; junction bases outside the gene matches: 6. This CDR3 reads CASSSRGGELFF. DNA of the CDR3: TGTGCCAGCAGCAGCAGGGGGGGTGAACTGTTTTTT. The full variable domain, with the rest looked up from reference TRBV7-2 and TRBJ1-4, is GAGVSQSPSNKVTEKGKDVELRCDPISGHTALYWYRQSLGQGLEFLIYFQGNSAPDKSGLPSDRFSAERTGGSVSTLTIQRTQQEDSAVYLCASSSRGGELFFGSGTQLSVL.

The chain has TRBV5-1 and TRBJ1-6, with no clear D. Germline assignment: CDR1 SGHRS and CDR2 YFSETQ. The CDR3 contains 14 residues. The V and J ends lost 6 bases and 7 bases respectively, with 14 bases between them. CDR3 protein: CASMSGGVNSPLHF. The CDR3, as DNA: TGCGCCAGCATGAGTGGTGGAGTGAATTCACCCCTCCACTTT.

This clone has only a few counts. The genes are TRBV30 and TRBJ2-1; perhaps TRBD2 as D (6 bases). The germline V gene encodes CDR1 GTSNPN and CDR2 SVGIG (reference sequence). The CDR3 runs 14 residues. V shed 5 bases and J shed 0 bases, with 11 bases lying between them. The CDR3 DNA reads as TGTGCCTGGTCCGGCGGGGCCTCCTACAATGAGCAGTTCTTC. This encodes CAWSGGASYNEQFF.

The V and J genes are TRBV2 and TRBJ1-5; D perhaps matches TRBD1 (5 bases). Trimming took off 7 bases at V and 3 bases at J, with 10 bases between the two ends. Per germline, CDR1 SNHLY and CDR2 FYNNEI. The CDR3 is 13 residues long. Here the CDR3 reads CASTGGDNQPQHF. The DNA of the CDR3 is TGTGCCAGCACTGGGGGTGACAATCAGCCCCAGCATTTT.

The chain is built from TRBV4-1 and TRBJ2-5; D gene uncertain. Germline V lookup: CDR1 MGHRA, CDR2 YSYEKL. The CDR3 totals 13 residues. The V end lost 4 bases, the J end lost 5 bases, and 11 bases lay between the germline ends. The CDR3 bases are TGCGCCAGCAGCCTCATCCTCGGGGAGACCCAGTACTTC. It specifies CASSLILGETQYF.

The CDR3 DNA reads as TGTGCCAGCAGCGCTGGAGGCAATCAGCCCCAGCATTTT. This sequence encodes CASSAGGNQPQHF. The chain carries TRBV11-2 and TRBJ1-5; no firm D call. In germline, CDR1 is SGHAT, CDR2 FQNNGV. The V end was cut by 5 bases, the J end by 2 bases, with 7 bases between. The CDR3 has 13 amino acids.

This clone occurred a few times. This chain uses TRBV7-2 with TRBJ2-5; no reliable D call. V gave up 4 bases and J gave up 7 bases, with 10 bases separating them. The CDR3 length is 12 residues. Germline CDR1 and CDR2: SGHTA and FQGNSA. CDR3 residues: CASSSEVGTQYF. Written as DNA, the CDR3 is TGTGCCAGCAGCTCAGAGGTTGGGACCCAGTACTTC.

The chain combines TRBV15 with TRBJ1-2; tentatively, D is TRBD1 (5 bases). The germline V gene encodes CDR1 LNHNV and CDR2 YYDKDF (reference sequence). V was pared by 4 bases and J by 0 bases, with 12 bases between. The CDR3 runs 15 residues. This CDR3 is CATSTRQTANYGYTF. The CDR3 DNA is TGTGCCACCAGCACCCGACAGACGGCTAACTATGGCTACACCTTC.

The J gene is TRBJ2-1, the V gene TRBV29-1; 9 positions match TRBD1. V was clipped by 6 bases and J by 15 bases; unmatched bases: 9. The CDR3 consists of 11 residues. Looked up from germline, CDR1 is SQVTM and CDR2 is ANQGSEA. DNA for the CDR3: TGCAGCGTCAATACCGGGACAGGGCCGTTCTTC. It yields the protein CSVNTGTGPFF.

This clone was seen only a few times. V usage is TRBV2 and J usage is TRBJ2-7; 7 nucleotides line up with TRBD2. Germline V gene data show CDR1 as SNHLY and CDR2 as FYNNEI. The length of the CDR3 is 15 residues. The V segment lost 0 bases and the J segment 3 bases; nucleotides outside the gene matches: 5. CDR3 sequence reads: CASSEASSGVYEQYF. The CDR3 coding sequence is TGTGCCAGCAGTGAAGCTTCCAGCGGGGTCTACGAGCAGTACTTC. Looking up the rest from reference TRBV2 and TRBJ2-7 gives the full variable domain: EPEVTQTPSHQVTQMGQEVILRCVPISNHLYFYWYRQILGQKVEFLVSFYNNEISEKSEIFDDQFSVERPDGSNFTLKIRSTKLEDSAMYFCASSEASSGVYEQYFGPGTRLTVT.

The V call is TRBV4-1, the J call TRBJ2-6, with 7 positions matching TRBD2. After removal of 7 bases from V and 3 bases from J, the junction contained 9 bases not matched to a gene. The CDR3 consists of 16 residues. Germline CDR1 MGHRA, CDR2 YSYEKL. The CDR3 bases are TGCGCCAGCACCTCCCCTGGGAGGGTTGGGGCCAACGTCCTGACTTTC. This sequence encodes CASTSPGRVGANVLTF.

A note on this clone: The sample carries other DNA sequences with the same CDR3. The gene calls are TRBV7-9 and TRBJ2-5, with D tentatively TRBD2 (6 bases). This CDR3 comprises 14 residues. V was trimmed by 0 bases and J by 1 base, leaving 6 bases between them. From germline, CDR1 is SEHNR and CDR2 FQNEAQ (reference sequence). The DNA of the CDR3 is TGTGCCAGCAGCTTAGCGGGGGGCCAAGAGACCCAGTACTTC. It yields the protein CASSLAGGQETQYF.

CDR3 DNA: TGTGCCAGCAGAACAGGGGAGACCCAGTACTTC. This translates into CASRTGETQYF. This rearrangement joins TRBV6-5 to TRBJ2-5; D possibly corresponds to TRBD1 (6 bases). The CDR3 has 11 residues. Per germline, CDR1 MNHEY and CDR2 SVGAGI. V was cut by 6 bases and J by 5 bases, with 7 bases left in between.

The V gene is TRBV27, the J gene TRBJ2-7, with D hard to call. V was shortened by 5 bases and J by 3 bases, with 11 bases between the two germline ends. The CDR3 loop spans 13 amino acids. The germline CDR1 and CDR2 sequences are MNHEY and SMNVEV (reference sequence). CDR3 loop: CASSVRAGYEQYF. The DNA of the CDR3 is TGTGCCAGCAGTGTTAGGGCAGGCTACGAGCAGTACTTC.

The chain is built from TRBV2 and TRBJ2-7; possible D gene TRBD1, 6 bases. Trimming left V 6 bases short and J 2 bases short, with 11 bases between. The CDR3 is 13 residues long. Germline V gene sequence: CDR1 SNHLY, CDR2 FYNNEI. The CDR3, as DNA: TGTGCCAGCAGGCCACAGGGCCCCTACGAGCAGTACTTC. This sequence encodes CASRPQGPYEQYF.